Below are 17 T cell receptor beta chains sequenced from a single sample in a study of post-analysis software for immune sequencing data. Libraries were made from TCR beta cDNA, and they carried unique molecular identifiers. TCRdb re-called the PCR reads with MiXCR, one entry per CDR3 protein. The sample contains 250,000 to 300,000 distinct CDR3 sequences, 36% of which appear only once. No antigen has been assigned to these receptors. Study-wide results and limits: Five or six TRBV segments, TRBV5-6, TRBV5-1 and TRBV20-1 among them, were found more frequent in patients than controls.

The material sequenced was blood. The receptor source for this set is a girl aged 10 to 17 with multiple sclerosis.

Note on this clonotype: Being one base from a much bigger clone, this may be a read error. The gene calls are TRBV5-1 and TRBJ2-5; the match to TRBD2 covers 9 bases. Per the germline V gene, CDR1 is SGHRS and CDR2 is YFSETQ. V lost 4 bases, J lost 11 bases, and 21 bases stayed unmatched. The CDR3 has 17 residues. CDR3 amino acids: CASSRSLAGVSNNEQYF. In DNA, the CDR3 is TGCGCCAGCAGCCGCAGTTTAGCGGGAGTCTCGAACAATGAGCAGTACTTC.

The chain employs TRBV27 and TRBJ1-2; D is ambiguous. The CDR3 has 16 residues. Germline V gives CDR1 MNHEY, CDR2 SMNVEV (reference sequence). The ends were cut back, 5 bases at V and 4 bases at J, with 20 bases in the middle. The CDR3 DNA reads as TGTGCCAGCAGTCTTAATCCCCACAAAGGAGGCTATGGCTACACCTTC. This sequence encodes CASSLNPHKGGYGYTF.

There are many counts of this clonotype. V is TRBV27 and J is TRBJ2-1; 11 bases are shared with TRBD1. Germline CDR1 and CDR2: MNHEY and SMNVEV (reference sequence). The CDR3 covers 12 residues. With 3 bases clipped from V and 15 bases from J, the junction kept 4 bases outside the gene matches. The CDR3 spells CASSFPGQGVFF. The CDR3 nucleotides read TGTGCCAGCAGTTTCCCGGGACAGGGGGTGTTCTTC.

The sample holds many counts of this clonotype. The chain links TRBV4-1 to TRBJ2-5, with a weak D call TRBD2 (6 bases). CDR1 and CDR2 from the germline V gene are MGHRA and YSYEKL. Trimming cost V 4 bases and J 1 base, with 13 bases left between them. The CDR3 length is 15 residues. The CDR3 here is CASSLEGYFQETQYF. The CDR3 region has the DNA TGCGCCAGCAGCCTGGAGGGCTACTTCCAAGAGACCCAGTACTTC.

CDR3 residues: CSAREVVGLNTEAFF. The DNA of the CDR3 is TGCAGTGCTAGAGAGGTCGTGGGGTTGAACACTGAAGCTTTCTTT. The chain uses TRBV20-1 and TRBJ1-1; D not certain. There are 15 residues in the CDR3. Trimming removed 0 bases at V and 0 bases at J, with 11 bases between. CDR1 and CDR2 (germline): DFQATT, SNEGSKA (reference sequence).

Ten or more counts support this clonotype. J is TRBJ2-6 and V is TRBV28; D perhaps matches TRBD2 (5 bases). CDR3 length: 18 residues. CDR1 and CDR2 (germline): MDHEN, SYDVKM. Trimming removed 4 bases from V and 0 bases from J, with 16 bases in between. Written as DNA, the CDR3 is TGTGCCAGCAGTTCCGCGGGCAGGCCACTCTCTGGGGCCAACGTCCTGACTTTC. It specifies CASSSAGRPLSGANVLTF.

Concerning this clonotype: A much larger clone lies a single base off, so this may be a read error. The chain recombines TRBV5-1 with TRBJ2-4, with D perhaps matching TRBD2 (9 bases). V was clipped by 5 bases and J by 8 bases, with 20 bases between them. Germline-derived CDR1 and CDR2 are SGHRS and YFSETQ. This CDR3 region has 15 residues. In DNA, the CDR3 is TGCGCCAGCAGGCGGGAGGGCAGGGGGCGCGACATTCAGTACTTC. Translating gives CASRREGRGRDIQYF.

Regarding this clonotype: A clone one base away is much larger, so this may be a read error. The gene calls are TRBV3-1 and TRBJ2-5; D gene uncertain. This CDR3 region has 15 residues. CDR1 and CDR2 from the germline V gene are LGHDT and YNNKEL (reference sequence). CDR3 in DNA: TGTGCCAGCACCGGCGACTTGGGCAGAAAAGAGGCCCAGTACTTC. This codes for CASTGDLGRKEAQYF.

In its sample, this clonotype was seen many times. The chain has TRBV7-9 and TRBJ1-2, with a weak D call TRBD1 (6 bases). CDR1 and CDR2 from the germline V gene are SEHNR and FQNEAQ (reference sequence). The CDR3 totals 15 residues. V was clipped by 1 base and J by 6 bases, with 15 bases between them. CDR3 DNA: TGTGCCAGCAGCTTAGATGGGGGCTGGAAGGATGGCTACACCTTC. Protein: CASSLDGGWKDGYTF. Full variable domain (remainder filled in from reference TRBV7-9 and TRBJ1-2): DTGVSQNPRHKITKRGQNVTFRCDPISEHNRLYWYRQTLGQGPEFLTYFQNEAQLEKSRLLSDRFSAERPKGSFSTLEIQRTEQGDSAMYLCASSLDGGWKDGYTFGSGTRLTVV.

The rearrangement links TRBV7-2 to TRBJ2-1; 8 bases align to TRBD1. Trimming took 4 bases from V and 3 from J; bases not matched to a gene: 5. Germline values: CDR1 SGHTA, CDR2 FQGNSA. CDR3 size: 15 residues. As DNA, the CDR3 is TGTGCCAGCAGCTCGGACAGGGCAGACTACAATGAGCAGTTCTTC. Translating gives CASSSDRADYNEQFF.

This clonotype was counted a few times. A much larger clone lies one base from this, so it may be a read error. The chain recombines TRBV7-2 with TRBJ2-5; the match to TRBD2 covers 11 bases. J gave up 11 bases and V 4 bases, and 18 bases lay outside the gene matches. The CDR3 sequence is 17 residues long. CDR1 SGHTA and CDR2 FQGNSA come from the germline V gene. Here the CDR3 reads CASSSRPLAGGRNEQYF. The DNA for the CDR3 is TGTGCCAGCAGCTCTAGACCTCTAGCGGGGGGACGCAATGAGCAGTACTTC.

The J gene is TRBJ1-2, the V gene TRBV6-6; 9 nucleotides align to TRBD1. The junction had 15 bases not matched to a gene; V was cut back by 7 bases and J by 3 bases. Germline V gives CDR1 MNHNY, CDR2 SVGAGI (reference sequence). This CDR3 region has 17 residues. For the CDR3, the DNA is TGTGCCAGCAAAAACAATCACAGGGGGCTTGCTGACTATGGCTACACCTTC. The encoded protein is CASKNNHRGLADYGYTF.

The chain couples TRBV2 to TRBJ2-3; possible D gene TRBD2, 6 bases. Trimming took 3 bases from V and 2 from J, leaving 15 bases between them. Germline CDR1 is SNHLY and CDR2 is FYNNEI. The CDR3 runs to 16 residues. In DNA, the CDR3 is TGTGCCAGCAGTGAGGCAGCGACTAGTTTCACAGATACGCAGTATTTT. This gives the protein CASSEAATSFTDTQYF.

This chain joins TRBV20-1 and TRBJ2-3, with 11 bases fitting TRBD2. Germline lookup yields CDR1 DFQATT and CDR2 SNEGSKA (reference sequence). Germline trimming cut 5 bases from V and 2 bases from J; bases unmatched to any gene: 6. This CDR3 is 15 amino acids long. The CDR3 loop reads CSAVGLAEYTDTQYF. CDR3 coding DNA: TGCAGTGCTGTGGGACTAGCGGAATACACAGATACGCAGTATTTT.

The V call is TRBV2, the J call TRBJ2-1; D may be TRBD1 (5 bases). The CDR3 sequence is 16 residues long. Germline V gene lookup returns CDR1 SNHLY and CDR2 FYNNEI. Trimming left V 6 bases short and J 3 bases short, with 18 bases between. CDR3 loop: CASSAAEDTDYNEQFF. The CDR3 nucleotides are TGTGCCAGCAGCGCCGCCGAGGACACCGACTACAATGAGCAGTTCTTC.

This chain connects TRBV5-5 to TRBJ2-5; D remains unclear. V shed 0 bases and J shed 5 bases, with 11 bases lying between them. Germline loops: CDR1 SGHKS, CDR2 YYEKEE (reference sequence). CDR3 length: 14 residues. In DNA, the CDR3 is TGTGCCAGCAGCTTGGGCCCTATGGCGGAGACCCAGTACTTC. Translation gives CASSLGPMAETQYF.

The J gene is TRBJ2-1, the V gene TRBV20-1; D is uncertain. The J call may be incorrect, as the DNA end agrees better with TRBJ2-7. The CDR3 extends over 14 amino acids. Germline V CDR1 and CDR2: DFQATT, SNEGSKA (reference sequence). CDR3 nucleotides: TGCAGTGCTAGATATAACCGAGCCTACAATGAGCAGTACTTC. Its translation: CSARYNRAYNEQYF.